This T cell receptor beta chain is from a study of blood T cell repertoires in COVID-19. Turning to the study itself: Spain, Italy and the United States supplied samples that represented acute and convalescent COVID-19. Sources were T cells, B-cell-depleted T cells, or PBMCs; the material itself was cDNA or gDNA.

The CDR3 length is 14 residues. CDR1 and CDR2 from the germline V gene are SGHAT and FQNNGV. Trimming removed 5 bases from V and 6 bases from J, with 13 bases in between. In its sample, this clone was seen once. Sequencing was performed with immunoSEQ multiplex PCR; in TCRdb, only in-frame clones are kept and a portion is missing. The repertoire includes 75,000 to 90,000 clones, 80% of them detected once, and around 12% sits in the top ten. This chain uses TRBV11-2 with TRBJ2-2; no firm D call. Material for sequencing was peripheral blood. This TCR was sampled from a woman in her thirties or forties with active or convalescent COVID-19. CDR3 protein: CASSQIAGSGELFF. The CDR3 nucleotides read TGTGCCAGCAGCCAAATAGCTGGATCCGGGGAGCTGTTTTTT.